The 31 T cell receptor beta chains below were found in one sample sequenced in a study of blood T cell repertoires in COVID-19 (dated by TCRdb to between 2020 and 2021). Libraries were constructed by the immunoSEQ multiplex PCR assay. The immuneACCESS repertoire file appears here via TCRdb, limited to in-frame rearrangements. These files lack a portion of the clones; in checked studies, under half of the deficit traces to unresolved V genes, and the cause of the others is not known. The sample table shows about 150,000 clones, and about 85% are seen once. In total, the top ten clones hold 7.5% to 8.5% of the sample. Material: peripheral blood. These TCRs come from a woman aged 60-75 years with COVID-19, enrolled during active disease.

CDR3: CASSPGRVAGAAQETQYF. The CDR3 bases are TGTGCCAGCAGCCCCGGTCGGGTAGCGGGAGCGGCCCAAGAGACCCAGTACTTC. The V and J genes are TRBV11-3 and TRBJ2-5; 9 bases match TRBD2. Trimming cost V 5 bases and J 1 base; bases outside gene matches: 14. The germline gives CDR1 SGHNT, CDR2 YENEEA. CDR3 size: 18 residues.

This sequence joins TRBV7-8 and TRBJ1-3; D not resolved. The CDR3 spans 15 residues. Germline V CDR1 and CDR2: SGHVS, FQNEAQ. Deletions cut 5 bases from V and 0 bases from J, with 11 bases between. The CDR3 loop reads CASSPLTSSGNTIYF. The DNA of the CDR3 is TGTGCCAGCAGCCCACTGACAAGCTCTGGAAACACCATATATTTT.

J is TRBJ1-3 and V is TRBV20-1; unclear D gene. CDR1 and CDR2 (germline): DFQATT, SNEGSKA (reference sequence). V lost 3 bases to trimming and J lost 4 bases, with 10 bases between them. The CDR3 is 13 residues long. CDR3 nucleotide sequence: TGCAGTGCTAGTACGGGTGGGGGAAACACCATATATTTT. It yields the protein CSASTGGGNTIYF.

This chain joins TRBV29-1 and TRBJ1-2; D is unresolved. V was pared by 6 bases and J by 8 bases, with 16 bases between. Germline CDR1 and CDR2: SQVTM and ANQGSEA. The length of the CDR3 is 12 residues. The CDR3: CSVSGPSGGYTF. In DNA form, the CDR3 reads TGCAGCGTCTCCGGGCCCTCGGGGGGCTACACCTTC.

The DNA of the CDR3 is TGCGCCAGCAGCTATCCTTCGACAGGGGGCCGTAGAGGAATGAACACTGAAGCTTTCTTT. Translating it yields CASSYPSTGGRRGMNTEAFF. V and J are TRBV4-1 and TRBJ1-1, with 10 bases fitting TRBD1. Germline V gene data show CDR1 as MGHRA and CDR2 as YSYEKL. The CDR3 is made up of 20 amino acids. Trimming at V came to 5 bases and at J to 0 bases, leaving 18 bases not matched to a gene.

The rearrangement uses TRBV5-1 and TRBJ1-4; D might be TRBD1 (5 bases). CDR1 and CDR2 from the germline V gene are SGHRS and YFSETQ. V lost 0 bases and J 5 bases, leaving 14 bases between the germline ends. The length of the CDR3 is 16 residues. CDR3 loop: CASSLEAGLGNEKLFF. The CDR3 region has the DNA TGCGCCAGCAGCTTGGAAGCAGGGTTGGGGAATGAAAAACTGTTTTTT.

J is TRBJ2-5 and V is TRBV20-1; D unresolved. Germline V gene data show CDR1 as DFQATT and CDR2 as SNEGSKA (reference sequence). Trimming pared 2 bases from V and 6 bases from J, leaving 7 bases between. The CDR3 sequence is 11 residues long. DNA for the CDR3: TGCAGTGCTAGAAGCGCAAAGACCCAGTACTTC. It codes for CSARSAKTQYF.

CDR3: CATSDSGYRDTGELFF. As DNA, the CDR3 is TGTGCCACCAGTGATTCCGGATACAGGGACACCGGGGAGCTGTTTTTT. The chain combines TRBV24-1 with TRBJ2-2; possible D gene TRBD1, 6 bases. There are 16 residues in the CDR3. V dropped 2 bases and J dropped 3 bases, with 12 bases sitting between them. From germline, CDR1 is KGHDR and CDR2 SFDVKD.

This sequence joins TRBV2 and TRBJ1-1; 8 bases map to TRBD1. J was trimmed by 0 bases and V by 7 bases; bases with no gene match: 1. The germline V gene has CDR1 SNHLY and CDR2 FYNNEI. This CDR3 spans 13 amino acids. The DNA of the CDR3 is TGTGCCAGCATGACAGGGGTGAACACTGAAGCTTTCTTT. As protein: CASMTGVNTEAFF.

The J gene is TRBJ1-6, the V gene TRBV19; D is uncertain. The V and J ends lost 5 bases and 8 bases respectively, with 16 bases between them. The CDR3 runs 15 residues. The V gene's germline CDR1 is LNHDA and CDR2 SQIVND (reference sequence). The DNA for the CDR3 is TGTGCCAGTAGTCCCAGCCCCGCCGGGGATTCACCCCTCCACTTT. It is translated as CASSPSPAGDSPLHF.

The V and J genes are TRBV3-1 (or the pseudogene TRBV3-2) and TRBJ1-3, with 10 bases that match TRBD1. CDR1 and CDR2 from the germline V gene are LGHDT and YNNKEL (reference sequence). V was pared by 4 bases and J by 3 bases, with 3 bases of the junction left unmatched. The CDR3 sequence is 15 residues long. The DNA of the CDR3 is TGTGCCAGCAGCCCCCGGGACAGGGGTGGAAACACCATATATTTT. It is translated as CASSPRDRGGNTIYF.

This CDR3 is CSVGEGRGNTIYF. The DNA of the CDR3 is TGCAGCGTTGGTGAGGGTAGGGGAAACACCATATATTTT. This chain connects TRBV29-1 to TRBJ1-3; no clear D. V was pared by 4 bases and J by 4 bases, with 11 bases between. Germline lookup yields CDR1 SQVTM and CDR2 ANQGSEA. This CDR3 is 13 amino acids long.

The rearrangement uses TRBV6-5 and TRBJ1-1, with D maybe TRBD1 (5 bases). Germline CDR1 is MNHEY and CDR2 is SVGAGI. V was shortened by 7 bases and J by 2 bases, with 17 bases between the two germline ends. This CDR3 region has 15 residues. DNA for the CDR3: TGTGCCAGCATTCCCCGACAGCGAGGAAACACTGAAGCTTTCTTT. Translation gives CASIPRQRGNTEAFF.

Comments on this clone: An end of the junction differs from the germline gene, which may be a read error. The V gene is TRBV5-1, the J gene TRBJ1-1, with a weak D call TRBD1 (5 bases). CDR1 and CDR2 (germline): SGHRS, YFSETQ. CDR3 length equals 15 residues. The chain's CDR3 is CASSLEAGLKTEAFF. For the CDR3, the DNA is TGCGCCAGCAGCTTGGAGGCAGGGTTGAAAACTGAAGCTTTCTTT. The variable domain in full, completed from reference TRBV5-1 and TRBJ1-1, reads KAGVTQTPRYLIKTRGQQVTLSCSPISGHRSVSWYQQTPGQGLQFLFEYFSETQRNKGNFPGRFSGRQFSNSRSEMNVSTLELGDSALYLCASSLEAGLKTEAFFGQGTRLTVV.

As regards this clone: One end of the junction does not line up with germline, which may come from a read error. The chain has TRBV5-1 and TRBJ1-4; D is uncertain. Germline V gene sequence: CDR1 SGHRS, CDR2 YFSETQ. CDR3 size: 14 residues. CDR3 protein: CASSLLSTNKKLFF. In DNA, the CDR3 is TGCGCCAGCAGCTTGCTCTCAACTAATAAAAAACTGTTTTTT. Full variable domain (remainder filled in from reference TRBV5-1 and TRBJ1-4): KAGVTQTPRYLIKTRGQQVTLSCSPISGHRSVSWYQQTPGQGLQFLFEYFSETQRNKGNFPGRFSGRQFSNSRSEMNVSTLELGDSALYLCASSLLSTNKKLFFGSGTQLSVL.

J is TRBJ1-2 and V is TRBV5-1, with 8 bases fitting TRBD1. Germline V gene data show CDR1 as SGHRS and CDR2 as YFSETQ. The CDR3 totals 15 residues. The ends lost 4 bases at V and 5 bases at J; junction bases unmatched: 10. The CDR3 protein is CASSRGQTGAYGYTF. CDR3 sequence (DNA): TGCGCCAGCAGCAGAGGTCAGACAGGGGCTTATGGCTACACCTTC.

The chain combines TRBV2 with TRBJ1-6; the match to TRBD1 covers 10 bases. CDR1 SNHLY and CDR2 FYNNEI come from the germline V gene. The CDR3 is made up of 14 amino acids. The V segment lost 6 bases and the J segment 10 bases; nucleotides outside the gene matches: 6. The CDR3 DNA is TGTGCCAGCAGGGCGGACAGGGGGTTCTCACCCCTCCACTTT. It encodes CASRADRGFSPLHF.

This chain connects TRBV3-1 (or the pseudogene TRBV3-2) to TRBJ1-1; D may be TRBD1 (6 bases). CDR1 and CDR2 (germline): LGHDT, YNNKEL (reference sequence). This CDR3 has 13 amino acids. Trimming removed 4 bases from V and 8 bases from J, with 14 bases in between. CDR3 nucleotides: TGTGCCAGCAGCCTCCCGGGACACTCAGAAGCTTTCTTT. It translates to CASSLPGHSEAFF.

Only a few counts were recorded for this clone. This rearrangement joins TRBV5-1 to TRBJ2-5; D perhaps matches TRBD2 (5 bases). Deletions cut 5 bases from V and 3 bases from J, with 17 bases between. The CDR3 length is 15 residues. From germline, CDR1 is SGHRS and CDR2 YFSETQ. CDR3 coding DNA: TGCGCCAGCAGTTTTAGAGACGGGGTAGAAGAGACCCAGTACTTC. Protein product: CASSFRDGVEETQYF.

This clone came up once. The chain uses TRBV19 and TRBJ1-2; 10 nucleotides line up with TRBD1. This CDR3 region has 15 residues. Germline V gene data show CDR1 as LNHDA and CDR2 as SQIVND (reference sequence). Trimming at V came to 3 bases and at J to 9 bases, leaving 10 bases not matched to a gene. CDR3 sequence (DNA): TGTGCCAGTAGTATCCCCGAGACAGGGGGCTCACGCTACACCTTC. As protein: CASSIPETGGSRYTF.

This sequence joins TRBV7-9 and TRBJ2-2; D is possibly TRBD1 (5 bases). CDR3 length: 13 amino acids. Germline V gene lookup returns CDR1 SEHNR and CDR2 FQNEAQ (reference sequence). V lost 5 bases, J lost 6 bases, and 10 bases lay in between. CDR3 nucleotide sequence: TGTGCCAGCAGCAGCAGGGTTTCCGGGGAGCTGTTTTTT. This codes for CASSSRVSGELFF.

This clone was seen more than once but under ten times. This chain uses TRBV18 with TRBJ1-6, with TRBD1 identical over 7 bases. V was pared by 2 bases and J by 9 bases, with 4 bases of the junction left unmatched. This CDR3 contains 14 residues. Germline CDR1 is KGHSH and CDR2 is LQKENI. The CDR3 region is CASSPETGSSPLHF. The CDR3 DNA reads as TGTGCCAGCTCACCAGAGACAGGGAGTTCACCCCTCCACTTT.

The rearrangement links TRBV2 to TRBJ1-6; D might be TRBD1 (5 bases). Trimming removed 5 bases at V and 10 bases at J, with 18 bases between. Germline CDR1 SNHLY, CDR2 FYNNEI. The CDR3 contains 15 residues. The CDR3 DNA sequence: TGTGCCAGCAGTATCAATAAGGGGATGGGCTCACCCCTCCACTTT. It is translated as CASSINKGMGSPLHF.

With respect to this clone: The junction and the germline gene differ at one end; a read error may be behind it. The chain uses TRBV7-7 and TRBJ1-2; no firm D call. This CDR3 contains 11 residues. CDR1 is SSHAT and CDR2 is FNYEAQ in the germline V gene (reference sequence). The CDR3 loop is CASSYDGGYTF. The CDR3 DNA is TGTGCTAGCAGCTATGACGGGGGCTACACCTTC.

V and J are TRBV5-6 and TRBJ1-2; unclear D gene. The CDR3 runs 14 residues. CDR1 and CDR2 (germline): SGHDT, YYEEEE. V lost 2 bases, J lost 3 bases, and 11 bases lay in between. The CDR3 region is CASSFFGNDYGYTF. Here the CDR3 DNA reads TGTGCCAGCAGCTTTTTCGGGAATGACTATGGCTACACCTTC.

The rearrangement joins TRBV27 to TRBJ1-6; possible D gene TRBD1, 6 bases. Deletions cut 2 bases from V and 14 bases from J, with 19 bases between. The CDR3 consists of 15 residues. The germline gives CDR1 MNHEY, CDR2 SMNVEV (reference sequence). CDR3 nucleotides: TGTGCCAGCAGTTTAGCGGCGGGGGGCAGTCAGTCCCTCCACTTT. Encoded protein: CASSLAAGGSQSLHF.

The chain recombines TRBV30 with TRBJ1-5; TRBD1 matches 10 bases. V shed 2 bases and J 6 bases; nucleotides not matched to a gene: 7. Germline values: CDR1 GTSNPN, CDR2 SVGIG (reference sequence). The CDR3 totals 15 residues. The CDR3 DNA reads as TGTGCCTGGAGTTCTGGGACAGGGGTAAGTCAGCCCCAGCATTTT. This encodes CAWSSGTGVSQPQHF. Using reference TRBV30 and TRBJ1-5 for the parts outside the CDR3, the full variable domain is SQTIHQWPATLVQPVGSPLSLECTVEGTSNPNLYWYRQAAGRGLQLLFYSVGIGQISSEVPQNLSASRPQDRQFILSSKKLLLSDSGFYLCAWSSGTGVSQPQHFGDGTRLSIL.

J is TRBJ2-5 and V is TRBV11-2; D is uncertain. The CDR3 loop spans 11 amino acids. Trimming took 7 bases from V and 2 from J, leaving 5 bases between them. The V gene's germline CDR1 is SGHAT and CDR2 FQNNGV. CDR3 DNA sequence: TGTGCCAGCAACATACAAGAGACCCAGTACTTC. Encoded protein: CASNIQETQYF.

The chain uses TRBV29-1 and TRBJ2-7; 8 nucleotides align to TRBD1. V dropped 5 bases and J dropped 1; count of bases not matched to a gene: 7. CDR3 size: 14 residues. Germline lookup yields CDR1 SQVTM and CDR2 ANQGSEA. The CDR3 region is CSVWTGTGSYEQYF. The CDR3, as DNA: TGCAGCGTTTGGACCGGGACAGGTTCCTACGAGCAGTACTTC.

V and J are TRBV18 and TRBJ2-4; 7 positions match TRBD1. The CDR3 sequence is 15 residues long. The germline V gene has CDR1 KGHSH and CDR2 LQKENI. After removal of 3 bases from V and 5 bases from J, the junction contained 7 bases not matched to a gene. The CDR3, as DNA: TGTGCCAGCTCACCCCTCGGGACAGACCAAAACATTCAGTACTTC. It specifies CASSPLGTDQNIQYF.

The chain recombines TRBV2 with TRBJ2-7; 8 bases line up with TRBD1. The CDR3 contains 15 residues. From germline, CDR1 is SNHLY and CDR2 FYNNEI. Trimming took 7 bases from V and 7 from J; bases not matched to a gene: 15. Written as DNA, the CDR3 is TGTGCCAGCATGAACCACCTGGGACAGGCTTGGGAGCAGTACGTC. Its protein product is CASMNHLGQAWEQYV.